This T cell receptor (beta chain) was sequenced for a study of graft-versus-host responses after intestinal transplantation. For the study at large: Anti-thymocyte globulin induction was given to all recipients, followed by tacrolimus and steroids for 2 to 3 years. Study-level results: Peak circulating GvH clone levels were associated with early post-transplant HvG declines.

Looked up from germline, CDR1 is WNHNN and CDR2 is SYGVQD (reference sequence). V was pared by 6 bases and J by 4 bases, with 7 bases of the junction left unmatched. The CDR3 sequence is 17 residues long. Lamina propria and intraepithelial lymphocytes were released by processing graft tissue. Libraries were prepared by immunoSEQ multiplex PCR; TCRdb keeps only in-frame clonotypes and omits some of them. The table shows 20,000 to 25,000 clones, with around 81% occurring only once. About this clone itself: Its antigen is unidentified.

The receptor was derived from a human patient who received an intestinal transplant, so some T cells may come from the graft donor. The chain joins TRBV10-1 to TRBJ2-3; 16 nucleotides align to TRBD2. The sequencing used ileum tissue, collected 12 days after intestinal transplant. The CDR3 spells CASRQGTSGGAPDTQYF. CDR3 nucleotide sequence: TGCGCCAGCAGACAGGGGACTAGCGGGGGGGCCCCAGATACGCAGTATTTT.